The present entry profiles one T cell receptor (beta chain) with its context. Its cognate antigen is unknown. The CDR3 contains 13 residues. V was shortened by 1 base and J by 6 bases, with 9 bases between the two germline ends. The germline V gene has CDR1 MGHDK and CDR2 SYGVNS. The data are from a study of cytomegalovirus exposure and HLA in healthy donors. The study, taken as a whole, reports: Later analysis showed TCR association rates varying by HLA locus, highest for DRB1 and lowest for HLA-C. An analysis was carried out at a later point. It showed that HLA-associated TCR beta chains were more clonally expanded than equally common non-associated chains. The study put under 200 TCR beta chains on its list as cytomegalovirus-associated. Donor immune exposure was known only as CMV serostatus.

13 Jbeta primers and 60 Vbeta primers were used for the PCR. TCRdb keeps only in-frame clones here, not all; method: immunoSEQ multiplex PCR. The data show under 150,000 clones, roughly three quarters seen once. The chain uses TRBV25-1 and TRBJ1-1, with D unclear. The sequenced sample consisted of PBMCs. The TCR comes from a man in his fifties or sixties in good health and CMV-seronegative. The CDR3: CASSESGGPEAFF. The DNA of the CDR3 is TGTGCCAGCAGTGAATCCGGAGGGCCTGAAGCTTTCTTT.